This TCR beta chain originates from a study of radiation and T cells in renal cell carcinoma. Described time point: blood 2 weeks post-SBRT. As for treatment: 15 Gy SBRT to primary tumor, nephrectomy 4 weeks later. The V and J ends lost 2 bases and 3 bases respectively, with 12 bases between them. The CDR3 runs to 15 residues. The germline V gene has CDR1 SGHNT and CDR2 YENEEA. The method was immunoSEQ multiplex PCR; TCRdb's version includes in-frame clones alone and lacks a portion of them. The table has approximately 120,000 clones, about four fifths seen once. This chain uses TRBV11-3 with TRBJ2-3; D perhaps matches TRBD2 (6 bases). This receptor was obtained from a man aged 50 to 59 with renal cell carcinoma. The sample consisted of blood, taken from a patient whose treatment included radiotherapy and nephrectomy. The CDR3 nucleotides are TGTGCCAGCAGCTTACTACGGGGGAATACAGATACGCAGTATTTT. Residues: CASSLLRGNTDTQYF.